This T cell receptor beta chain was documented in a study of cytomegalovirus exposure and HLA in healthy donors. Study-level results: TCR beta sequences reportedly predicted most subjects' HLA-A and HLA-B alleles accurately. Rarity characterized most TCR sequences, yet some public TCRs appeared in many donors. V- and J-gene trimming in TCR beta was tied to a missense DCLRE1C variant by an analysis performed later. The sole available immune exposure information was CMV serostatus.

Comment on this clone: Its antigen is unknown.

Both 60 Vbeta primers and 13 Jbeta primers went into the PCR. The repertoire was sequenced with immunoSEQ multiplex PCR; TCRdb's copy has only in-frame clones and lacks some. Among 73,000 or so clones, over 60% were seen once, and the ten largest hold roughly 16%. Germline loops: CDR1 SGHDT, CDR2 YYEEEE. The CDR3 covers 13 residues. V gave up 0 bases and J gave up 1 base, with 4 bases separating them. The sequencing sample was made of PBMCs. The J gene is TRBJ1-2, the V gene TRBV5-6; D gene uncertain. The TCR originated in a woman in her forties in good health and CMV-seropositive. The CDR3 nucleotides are TGTGCCAGCAGCTTGGACAGTAACTATGGCTACACCTTC. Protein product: CASSLDSNYGYTF.